The sequence of this T cell receptor (beta chain) was determined in a study of T-cell memory formation after mild COVID-19. This clonotype was recorded a few times. TCRdb redid the calling of the 5' RACE reads with MiXCR, one entry per CDR3 protein. The sample has a few hundred thousand distinct CDR3 sequences, about 20% seen once. There are 15 residues in the CDR3. Between the trimmed V and J ends, which lost 5 bases and 5 bases, there was a span of 19 bases. Germline lookup yields CDR1 MGHDK and CDR2 SYGVNS. This rearrangement joins TRBV25-1 to TRBJ2-7; D is tentatively TRBD1 or TRBD2 (6 bases each). The sequence was obtained from a man younger than 30 who had mild COVID-19 (a few samples of this study predate the infection). Cell type and time point are not known. The sequencing input was PBMCs or a T cell subset sorted from them (not recorded which). CDR3 amino acids: CASSLTGAAWDEQYF. The CDR3 region has the DNA TGTGCCAGCAGTCTTACGGGGGCCGCATGGGACGAGCAGTACTTC.